By its share, the clone carrying this T cell receptor (beta chain) is medium-sized. Treg sorting used a CD4+CD25+CD127-/low gate. One entry per CDR3 protein, called by TCRdb with MiXCR from the multiplex PCR reads. The sample records roughly 400 distinct CDR3 sequences, approximately 6.2% being singletons. This sequence was found in a female donor with breast cancer. The sample comprised Tregs sorted from blood.

The CDR3 nucleotides read TGTGCCAGCAGTTCGACAGCCCTCTATGGCTACACCTTC. It specifies CASSSTALYGYTF. The rearrangement uses TRBV12-3 or TRBV12-4 and TRBJ1-2; maybe TRBD1 (5 bases). V was shortened by 4 bases and J by 4 bases, with 10 bases between the two germline ends. The CDR3 covers 13 residues.